One TCR beta chain is described in this entry. Its antigen is still unknown. Base qualities are missing; no much larger clone stands one base away. This specimen comes from a study of blood T cell repertoires in COVID-19 (dated by TCRdb to the early 2020s). For context, the study as a whole: The collaborator samples originated in the United States, Italy and Spain and spanned the acute and convalescent phases of COVID-19. The material from the prospective study consisted of cDNA or gDNA derived from T cells, B-cell-depleted T cells, or PBMCs. Deeply sampled blood TCRbeta repertoires from subjects exposed to, actively infected with, or recovered from COVID-19 were included in the dataset. The repertoires were released in a freely available public database intended as a resource for research on the immune response to SARS-CoV-2. The samples were drawn from two sources: the first 160 participants of the ongoing ImmuneRACE study, and 1,254 subjects contributed by 6 global collaborators. The sample metadata nearly always contained a de-identified subject ID, COVID-19 status, age in years and sex. Where available, HLA class I and class II types were obtained from metadata supplied by the sample provider rather than from assay-based typing.

Paper-wide results and their limitations: The quantity of clinical and demographic metadata differed by source and by participant and was supplied without curation.

Collaborating institutions collected whole blood in K2EDTA tubes following their own protocols. For TCRbeta analysis, collaborators shipped samples as frozen whole blood, isolated PBMCs, or DNA extracted from either of those sample types. TCRbeta CDR3 regions were amplified from genomic DNA by means of the immunoSEQ Assay, a bias-controlled multiplex PCR. In the authors' own workflow: Nucleated cell counts per sample were estimated from amplification of reference gene primers within the assay. To quantify the absolute abundance of each unique TCRbeta CDR3 rearrangement, sequence reads were collapsed and filtered. For each sample, productive Simpson clonality was calculated as the square root of Simpson's diversity index over productive rearrangements. TCRdb took over this immuneACCESS table, retaining in-frame rearrangements with V and J assigned. Such tables are incomplete; in checked studies, under half of the missing clones stem from an unresolved V gene, and the remainder is unexplained. The D gene and trimming were derived from the DNA, and the V and J assignments and clone size from that table. In this sample the table shows approximately 72,000 clones, about 89% of which occur a single time. The ten largest clones capture approximately 14% of the sample.

Including the terminal cysteine and phenylalanine, the CDR3 comprises 12 residues. This entry keeps only the CDR3 DNA: 36 bases, framed from base 1. The sequenced sample was peripheral blood. In this chain, TRBV12-3 or TRBV12-4 is recombined with TRBJ2-1, with TRBD2 identical over 9 junction bases. The sequence came from a woman aged 55-70 years with acute or convalescent COVID-19. The nucleotides read TGTGCTTTGCGGGGGGGCCCGGATGAGCAGTTCTTC. Translated, this is CALRGGPDEQFF.